A single sample gave rise to the 26 T cell receptor beta chains below, sequenced in a study of T cell responses to AZD1222 COVID-19 vaccine. TCRdb keeps only in-frame clones here, not all; method: immunoSEQ multiplex PCR. Of approximately 150,000 clones in the sample, around 90% are singletons; the top ten hold around 0.99%. The sequencing here drew on peripheral blood, taken 28 days after the second AZD1222 dose. The source of these receptors is an adult who received the AZD1222 COVID-19 vaccine.

The chain joins TRBV6-5 to TRBJ1-1, with D possibly being TRBD1 (6 bases). The CDR3 length is 14 residues. CDR1 is MNHEY and CDR2 is SVGAGI in the germline V gene. The V gene lost 6 bases and the J gene lost 6 bases, with 17 bases spanning the gap. CDR3 sequence (DNA): TGTGCCAGCAGCCCGACCGACAGGATCCCTGAAGCTTTCTTT. Its protein product is CASSPTDRIPEAFF.

The CDR3 nucleotides read TGTGCCAGCAGCTTGGATCAGGGGGAAGGAGATACGCAGTATTTT. Residues: CASSLDQGEGDTQYF. This chain links TRBV5-5 with TRBJ2-3; TRBD1 matches at 7 bases. Germline V gene data show CDR1 as SGHKS and CDR2 as YYEKEE (reference sequence). The V and J ends lost 0 bases and 5 bases, in that order; junction bases with no gene match: 6. The CDR3 covers 15 residues.

The V gene is TRBV2, the J gene TRBJ1-3; D call uncertain. Trimming took 4 bases from V and 0 from J, leaving 10 bases between them. The CDR3 is 15 residues long. The V gene's germline CDR1 is SNHLY and CDR2 FYNNEI. The CDR3, as DNA: TGTGCCAGCAGTGCGGACGGCCACTCTGGAAACACCATATATTTT. Amino acid sequence: CASSADGHSGNTIYF.

The V and J genes are TRBV19 and TRBJ1-1; D may be TRBD1 (5 bases). The germline CDR1 and CDR2 sequences are LNHDA and SQIVND (reference sequence). The CDR3 is 13 residues long. Trimming pared 7 bases from V and 3 bases from J, leaving 12 bases between. CDR3 sequence reads: CASNGGGYTEAFF. In DNA form, the CDR3 reads TGTGCCAGTAACGGGGGGGGTTACACTGAAGCTTTCTTT.

J is TRBJ1-2 and V is TRBV6-5, with D possibly matching TRBD1 (5 bases). V shed 6 bases and J shed 1 base, with 9 bases lying between them. CDR3 length: 13 amino acids. CDR1 MNHEY and CDR2 SVGAGI come from the germline V gene. The CDR3 DNA reads as TGTGCCAGCAGCCCCGACAGTAACTATGGCTACACCTTC. Protein product: CASSPDSNYGYTF.

This clone occurred once. The chain employs TRBV29-1 and TRBJ2-3; 7 positions agree with TRBD1. After removal of 7 bases from V and 4 bases from J, the junction contained 8 bases not matched to a gene. The CDR3 spans 13 residues. CDR1 and CDR2 from the germline V gene are SQVTM and ANQGSEA. CDR3 DNA sequence: TGCAGCGCCCAGGGGGACGGGGCAGATACGCAGTATTTT. This encodes CSAQGDGADTQYF.

The CDR3 is CASSSGQIYNEQFF. The CDR3 nucleotides read TGTGCCAGCAGCTCGGGACAGATCTACAATGAGCAGTTCTTC. This chain uses TRBV5-4 with TRBJ2-1; 7 bases map to TRBD1. The CDR3 runs 14 residues. CDR1 and CDR2 (germline): SGHNT, YYREEE (reference sequence). J gave up 3 bases and V 3 bases, and 3 bases lay outside the gene matches.

V and J are TRBV27 and TRBJ1-6, with TRBD1 identical over 9 bases. J gave up 10 bases and V 5 bases, and 12 bases lay outside the gene matches. Germline CDR1 is MNHEY and CDR2 is SMNVEV (reference sequence). This CDR3 contains 16 residues. In DNA, the CDR3 is TGTGCCAGCAGTACCCTACCGGGACAGGGTAAATCACCCCTCCACTTT. Protein: CASSTLPGQGKSPLHF.

V gene TRBV15 combines with J gene TRBJ1-6; D gene uncertain. Trimming left V 5 bases short and J 4 bases short, with 6 bases between. This CDR3 comprises 13 residues. Germline V gene lookup returns CDR1 LNHNV and CDR2 YYDKDF (reference sequence). The CDR3 nucleotides are TGTGCCACCAGCCGAGCATATAATTCACCCCTCCACTTT. This sequence encodes CATSRAYNSPLHF.

The V and J genes are TRBV5-4 and TRBJ2-2; D is uncertain. V was shortened by 2 bases and J by 0 bases, with 5 bases between the two germline ends. There are 14 residues in the CDR3. Germline V gene data show CDR1 as SGHNT and CDR2 as YYREEE (reference sequence). The CDR3 DNA sequence: TGTGCCAGCAGCTTTGGGGCGAACACCGGGGAGCTGTTTTTT. Its protein is CASSFGANTGELFF.

J is TRBJ1-1 and V is TRBV19, with unresolved D. Germline V lookup: CDR1 LNHDA, CDR2 SQIVND (reference sequence). Trimming stripped 6 bases from V and 0 bases from J, with 14 bases between. There are 15 residues in the CDR3. The CDR3 nucleotides are TGTGCCAGTAGCCACCCTAGCGACATGAACACTGAAGCTTTCTTT. Its translation is CASSHPSDMNTEAFF.

This chain links TRBV4-2 with TRBJ1-1; 8 bases fit TRBD1. CDR1 and CDR2 (germline): LGHNA, YNFKEQ. J gave up 6 bases and V 4 bases, and 7 bases lay outside the gene matches. This CDR3 region has 14 residues. The CDR3 protein is CASSPQGGAPEAFF. For the CDR3, the DNA is TGTGCCAGCAGCCCACAGGGGGGCGCCCCTGAAGCTTTCTTT.

V is TRBV6-5 and J is TRBJ1-6; D uncertain. CDR3 length: 12 amino acids. Germline V gene sequence: CDR1 MNHEY, CDR2 SVGAGI. V was trimmed by 10 bases and J by 8 bases, leaving 12 bases between them. CDR3 sequence: CATGPRDSPLHF. In DNA form, the CDR3 reads TGTGCCACGGGTCCACGGGATTCACCCCTCCACTTT.

This chain joins TRBV12-5 and TRBJ1-3; possible D gene TRBD1, 5 bases. The CDR3 has 14 amino acids. V gave up 5 bases and J gave up 4 bases, with 12 bases separating them. CDR1 and CDR2 from the germline V gene are LGHNT and FRNRAP. CDR3 sequence: CASGQGSGGNTIYF. CDR3 DNA: TGTGCTAGTGGTCAGGGATCCGGGGGAAACACCATATATTTT.

This sequence joins TRBV19 and TRBJ1-2; 10 bases fit TRBD1. The CDR3 totals 14 residues. The V and J ends lost 5 bases and 3 bases, in that order; junction bases with no gene match: 3. Germline V gives CDR1 LNHDA, CDR2 SQIVND (reference sequence). The CDR3 loop is CASSPGTGDYGYTF. In nucleotides, the CDR3 is TGTGCCAGTAGTCCCGGGACAGGGGACTATGGCTACACCTTC.

J is TRBJ2-3 and V is TRBV7-9, with 12 bases matching TRBD1. Trimming took 5 bases from V and 4 from J; bases not matched to a gene: 13. The germline V gene has CDR1 SEHNR and CDR2 FQNEAQ (reference sequence). The CDR3 has 18 residues. The CDR3 DNA reads as TGTGCCAGCAGCCCCGGGACAGGGGGCGCGTTAGGCCCAGATACGCAGTATTTT. Translating gives CASSPGTGGALGPDTQYF.

The V and J genes are TRBV11-2 and TRBJ1-1; tentatively, D is TRBD1 (5 bases). V shed 5 bases and J shed 4 bases, with 17 bases lying between them. This CDR3 region has 15 residues. CDR1 and CDR2 from the germline V gene are SGHAT and FQNNGV. The CDR3 is CASSLQDITGTEAFF. DNA of the CDR3: TGTGCCAGCAGCCTACAGGACATAACTGGCACTGAAGCTTTCTTT.

The chain has TRBV19 and TRBJ1-2; 11 nucleotides agree with TRBD1. The germline V gene has CDR1 LNHDA and CDR2 SQIVND (reference sequence). The V gene end was trimmed by 4 bases and the J gene end by 3 bases; junction bases not matched to a gene: 1. This CDR3 is 14 amino acids long. The CDR3 nucleotides are TGTGCCAGTAGTAGGACAGGGGGCCACTATGGCTACACCTTC. It codes for CASSRTGGHYGYTF.

The rearrangement uses TRBV10-2 and TRBJ1-3; unclear D gene. This CDR3 has 16 amino acids. The germline V gene encodes CDR1 WSHSY and CDR2 SAAADI. V dropped 3 bases and J dropped 4 bases, with 16 bases sitting between them. Here the CDR3 reads CASSDPGPAGGNTIYF. CDR3 coding DNA: TGCGCCAGCAGTGACCCGGGCCCCGCAGGCGGAAACACCATATATTTT.

The rearrangement joins TRBV18 to TRBJ2-2; the match to TRBD1 covers 8 bases. V lost 1 base to trimming and J lost 4 bases; unmatched junction nucleotides: 2. CDR1 and CDR2 (germline): KGHSH, LQKENI. CDR3 length: 15 amino acids. DNA of the CDR3: TGTGCCAGCTCACCACGGACAGGGACCACCGGGGAGCTGTTTTTT. This encodes CASSPRTGTTGELFF.

J is TRBJ1-2 and V is TRBV18, with D possibly TRBD1 on 5 matching bases. The CDR3 length is 15 residues. Germline assignment: CDR1 KGHSH and CDR2 LQKENI. The V gene lost 4 bases and the J gene lost 4 bases, with 16 bases spanning the gap. The CDR3 is CASSLQGTYPYGYTF. In DNA, the CDR3 is TGTGCCAGCTCACTTCAGGGAACCTACCCCTATGGCTACACCTTC.

The chain combines TRBV29-1 with TRBJ1-2, with a possible D match to TRBD1 (5 bases). CDR1 is SQVTM, CDR2 ANQGSEA, per germline. Between the trimmed V and J ends, which lost 4 bases and 3 bases, there was a span of 12 bases. This CDR3 comprises 13 residues. The CDR3 sequence is CSVAPQGDYGYTF. CDR3 nucleotide sequence: TGCAGCGTTGCTCCTCAGGGAGACTATGGCTACACCTTC.

This chain connects TRBV2 to TRBJ2-1; D ambiguous. The length of the CDR3 is 13 residues. From germline, CDR1 is SNHLY and CDR2 FYNNEI. V was cut by 6 bases and J by 8 bases, with 14 bases left in between. Here the CDR3 DNA reads TGTGCCAGCAGCGGCCTTTCTCGGGATGAGCAGTTCTTC. It encodes CASSGLSRDEQFF.

The chain links TRBV19 to TRBJ1-2; D gene unclear. Trimming cost V 5 bases and J 1 base, with 11 bases left between them. CDR1 is LNHDA and CDR2 is SQIVND in the germline V gene (reference sequence). The CDR3 sequence is 14 residues long. CDR3 region: CASSPAAFNYGYTF. The CDR3 bases are TGTGCCAGTAGTCCGGCAGCCTTTAACTATGGCTACACCTTC.

The chain links TRBV21-1 to TRBJ1-5. TRBV21-1 is termed a pseudogene. The CDR3 has 21 amino acids. The CDR3 coding sequence is TGTGCCAGCAGCAGAATCCCCGACGGGGCTTGGTTACGGGAGAGCAATCAGCCCCAGCATTTT. Protein product: CASSRIPDGAWLRESNQPQHF.

This clone appeared once. The rearrangement uses TRBV5-1 and TRBJ2-7; no firm D call. Germline values: CDR1 SGHRS, CDR2 YFSETQ. The CDR3 is made up of 14 amino acids. Trimming cost V 3 bases and J 1 base, with 11 bases left between them. The CDR3 region is CASSSNSASYEQYF. The CDR3 nucleotides are TGCGCCAGCAGCTCGAACAGTGCATCCTACGAGCAGTACTTC.